These 31 T cell receptor beta chains were all obtained from the same sample, sequenced in a study of blood T cell repertoires in COVID-19. Libraries were prepared by immunoSEQ multiplex PCR; TCRdb keeps only in-frame clonotypes and omits some of them. This table holds about 160,000 clones, approximately 80% found once. The sample consisted of PBMCs or T cells enriched from blood (not recorded which). These receptors were obtained from a woman aged 55 to 70 who had recovered from COVID-19.

The V call is TRBV15, the J call TRBJ1-1; possibly TRBD1 for D (6 bases). The CDR3 is made up of 18 amino acids. V shed 1 base and J shed 5 bases, with 23 bases lying between them. Germline CDR1 reads LNHNV; CDR2 reads YYDKDF (reference sequence). The CDR3 DNA follows: TGTGCCACCAGCAGAGGGGGGTTTTACCAGGGGCGATGGACTGAAGCTTTCTTT. It encodes CATSRGGFYQGRWTEAFF.

The V call is TRBV5-1, the J call TRBJ1-4; D call uncertain. Germline V CDR1 and CDR2: SGHRS, YFSETQ. Trimming cost V 0 bases and J 8 bases, with 11 bases left between them. This CDR3 has 14 residues. CDR3 in DNA: TGCGCCAGCAGCTTGGCGGTGCGGGGAGAAAAACTGTTTTTT. Its protein is CASSLAVRGEKLFF.

The chain has TRBV3-1 (or the pseudogene TRBV3-2) and TRBJ1-5; no firm D call. This CDR3 has 16 residues. Looked up from germline, CDR1 is LGHDT and CDR2 is YNNKEL (reference sequence). The V gene lost 1 base and the J gene lost 6 bases, with 16 bases spanning the gap. The CDR3 here is CASSQAHMAGRQPQHF. CDR3 sequence (DNA): TGTGCCAGCAGCCAAGCACATATGGCAGGTCGTCAGCCCCAGCATTTT.

CDR3 sequence (DNA): TGTGCCAGCAGTTTAAGGGGTAGGGGCAGGGGGCTAGTTCGGAGCACTGAAGCTTTCTTT. This sequence encodes CASSLRGRGRGLVRSTEAFF. The chain recombines TRBV27 with TRBJ1-1, with 8 bases that match TRBD1. Germline-derived CDR1 and CDR2 are MNHEY and SMNVEV (reference sequence). The CDR3 consists of 20 residues. Trimming took 2 bases from V and 4 from J; bases not matched to a gene: 21.

The chain links TRBV5-6 to TRBJ2-3; 12 bases map to TRBD2. Germline V CDR1 and CDR2: SGHDT, YYEEEE. This CDR3 is 18 amino acids long. J gave up 2 bases and V 4 bases, and 11 bases lay outside the gene matches. CDR3 sequence: CASSEQLAGGPITDTQYF. CDR3 DNA sequence: TGTGCCAGCAGCGAGCAACTAGCGGGGGGTCCAATCACAGATACGCAGTATTTT. The full variable domain, with the rest looked up from reference TRBV5-6 and TRBJ2-3, is DAGVTQSPTHLIKTRGQQVTLRCSPKSGHDTVSWYQQALGQGPQFIFQYYEEEERQRGNFPDRFSGHQFPNYSSELNVNALLLGDSALYLCASSEQLAGGPITDTQYFGPGTRLTVL.

In this sample, this clone turned up once. V is TRBV6-1 and J is TRBJ2-1; no clear D gene. Germline loops: CDR1 MNHNS, CDR2 SASEGT. The CDR3 totals 15 residues. V lost 2 bases to trimming and J lost 1 base, with 9 bases between them. The CDR3 sequence: CASSEIQYSYNEQFF. CDR3 in DNA: TGTGCCAGCAGTGAAATACAGTATTCCTACAATGAGCAGTTCTTC.

The V and J genes are TRBV5-1 and TRBJ2-5; D may be TRBD2 (5 bases). Germline CDR1 SGHRS, CDR2 YFSETQ. Trimming pared 4 bases from V and 2 bases from J, leaving 9 bases between. This CDR3 has 13 amino acids. CDR3 nucleotide sequence: TGCGCCAGCAGCCGGGGATTTCAAGAGACCCAGTACTTC. This translates into CASSRGFQETQYF. Drawing the rest from reference TRBV5-1 and TRBJ2-5, the complete variable domain is KAGVTQTPRYLIKTRGQQVTLSCSPISGHRSVSWYQQTPGQGLQFLFEYFSETQRNKGNFPGRFSGRQFSNSRSEMNVSTLELGDSALYLCASSRGFQETQYFGPGTRLLVL.

This clone was seen only a few times. The DNA for the CDR3 is TGCGCCAGTACCCCCGAATGGGGGCAGGAGACCCAGTACTTC. The encoded protein is CASTPEWGQETQYF. V is TRBV4-1 and J is TRBJ2-5, with D maybe TRBD1 (6 bases). Germline V lookup: CDR1 MGHRA, CDR2 YSYEKL. Deletions cut 9 bases from V and 5 bases from J, with 19 bases between. The CDR3 is made up of 14 amino acids.

This sequence joins TRBV5-1 and TRBJ1-2, with D possibly TRBD1 on 6 matching bases. The length of the CDR3 is 14 residues. Germline V lookup: CDR1 SGHRS, CDR2 YFSETQ. Trimming pared 1 base from V and 2 bases from J, leaving 9 bases between. The CDR3 spells CASSLWDTNYGYTF. Here the CDR3 DNA reads TGCGCCAGCAGCTTGTGGGACACCAACTATGGCTACACCTTC. The variable domain in full, with the rest retrieved from reference TRBV5-1 and TRBJ1-2, is KAGVTQTPRYLIKTRGQQVTLSCSPISGHRSVSWYQQTPGQGLQFLFEYFSETQRNKGNFPGRFSGRQFSNSRSEMNVSTLELGDSALYLCASSLWDTNYGYTFGSGTRLTVV.

As regards this clone: Germline is not matched at one junction end, which may reflect a read error. This chain links TRBV6-5 with TRBJ1-2; tentatively, D is TRBD1 (6 bases). The germline gives CDR1 MNHEY, CDR2 SVGAGI. This CDR3 is built from 13 residues. DNA for the CDR3: TGTGCCAGCAGTGACTCAGGGGTTCAGGGCTACACCTTC. This encodes CASSDSGVQGYTF.

The rearrangement uses TRBV18 and TRBJ2-3, with TRBD1 identical over 9 bases. This CDR3 region has 15 residues. Unmatched junction bases numbered 2, after V lost 0 bases and J lost 4 bases. Germline-derived CDR1 and CDR2 are KGHSH and LQKENI. The CDR3 spells CASSPPGQGPDTQYF. The DNA for the CDR3 is TGTGCCAGCTCACCACCGGGACAGGGACCAGATACGCAGTATTTT.

This chain uses TRBV6-5 with TRBJ1-1; D not resolved. Germline assignment: CDR1 MNHEY and CDR2 SVGAGI. Trimming stripped 4 bases from V and 5 bases from J, with 11 bases between. The length of the CDR3 is 13 residues. The CDR3 nucleotides are TGTGCCAGCAGTTTGTTCGGCGGGACTGAAGCTTTCTTT. Its translation: CASSLFGGTEAFF.

The chain has TRBV14 and TRBJ2-2; no firm D call. V lost 1 base to trimming and J lost 8 bases, with 11 bases between them. CDR1 SGHDN and CDR2 FVKESK come from the germline V gene. The CDR3 extends over 14 amino acids. In nucleotides, the CDR3 is TGTGCCAGCAGCCAAGCGGCTGGAGAGGGGGAGCTGTTTTTT. Residues: CASSQAAGEGELFF.

As DNA, the CDR3 is TGTGCCAGCAGCTTAATGTGGGCCAAATCTATGGATGGCTACACCTTC. This codes for CASSLMWAKSMDGYTF. J is TRBJ1-2 and V is TRBV11-2; no clear D. Germline V gene lookup returns CDR1 SGHAT and CDR2 FQNNGV. V dropped 2 bases and J dropped 6 bases, with 19 bases sitting between them. This CDR3 region has 16 residues.

Only a few counts were recorded for this clone. The chain couples TRBV5-1 to TRBJ2-3; 7 bases map to TRBD1. The CDR3 loop spans 14 amino acids. V was pared by 5 bases and J by 2 bases, with 5 bases of the junction left unmatched. CDR1 is SGHRS, CDR2 YFSETQ, per germline. The CDR3 protein is CASRLQGHTDTQYF. CDR3 sequence (DNA): TGCGCCAGCAGACTACAGGGGCACACAGATACGCAGTATTTT.

The chain carries TRBV5-8 and TRBJ2-2; TRBD1 agrees at 9 bases. With V trimmed by 1 base and J by 6 bases, 7 bases remained unmatched. Per germline, CDR1 SGHTS and CDR2 YDEGEE. The CDR3 runs to 16 residues. The CDR3 spells CASSLKGQGLAGELFF. The CDR3 DNA reads as TGTGCCAGCAGCTTGAAAGGACAGGGGTTGGCCGGGGAGCTGTTTTTT.

This chain links TRBV18 with TRBJ1-1, with TRBD1 matching over 10 bases. CDR1 is KGHSH and CDR2 is LQKENI in the germline V gene. With V trimmed by 3 bases and J by 6 bases, 1 base remained unmatched. This CDR3 contains 13 residues. The CDR3 loop reads CASSPGTGAEAFF. CDR3 in DNA: TGTGCCAGCTCACCTGGGACAGGGGCTGAAGCTTTCTTT.

The V call is TRBV5-1, the J call TRBJ2-5; TRBD2 might be the D (7 bases). Germline lookup yields CDR1 SGHRS and CDR2 YFSETQ. This CDR3 contains 15 residues. Trimming shortened V by 3 bases and J by 2 bases, and 14 bases separated the two germline ends. CDR3 residues: CASSSVAGAQETQYF. The CDR3 nucleotides read TGCGCCAGCAGCTCCGTGGCGGGGGCTCAAGAGACCCAGTACTTC.

The rearrangement joins TRBV27 to TRBJ1-4; D unresolved. V was shortened by 8 bases and J by 0 bases, with 7 bases between the two germline ends. The CDR3 spans 13 residues. Germline CDR1 MNHEY, CDR2 SMNVEV (reference sequence). The CDR3 sequence is CASRRATNEKLFF. The DNA of the CDR3 is TGTGCCAGCCGCCGGGCAACTAATGAAAAACTGTTTTTT.

The chain links TRBV12-3 or TRBV12-4 to TRBJ1-6, with D unclear. V lost 8 bases and J lost 6, with 11 bases in between. CDR3 size: 13 residues. CDR3 amino acids: CASGFQFNSPLHF. The CDR3, as DNA: TGTGCCAGCGGCTTCCAGTTTAATTCACCCCTCCACTTT.

The chain couples TRBV29-1 to TRBJ1-2; possible D gene TRBD1, 5 bases. Germline V CDR1 and CDR2: SQVTM, ANQGSEA. This CDR3 has 11 amino acids. Trimming left V 3 bases short and J 6 bases short, with 8 bases between. The chain's CDR3 is CSVEAGNGYTF. CDR3 bases: TGCAGCGTTGAGGCAGGGAATGGCTACACCTTC.

The V call is TRBV11-2, the J call TRBJ2-7, with 9 nucleotides matching TRBD1. This CDR3 spans 15 amino acids. Trimming at V came to 6 bases and at J to 1 base, leaving 7 bases not matched to a gene. The germline CDR1 and CDR2 sequences are SGHAT and FQNNGV. The CDR3 coding sequence is TGTGCCAGCAGTAGGGACAGGGACAGTTCCTACGAGCAGTACTTC. Translating gives CASSRDRDSSYEQYF.

This clone showed up just a few times. V is TRBV7-8 and J is TRBJ2-7, with D perhaps matching TRBD1 (6 bases). The CDR3 totals 14 residues. V was shortened by 7 bases and J by 0 bases, with 13 bases between the two germline ends. The germline gives CDR1 SGHVS, CDR2 FQNEAQ. The CDR3 DNA sequence: TGTGCCAGCAAAGGGGGTTTCAGCTCCTACGAGCAGTACTTC. Encoded protein: CASKGGFSSYEQYF.

V usage is TRBV4-1 and J usage is TRBJ2-2; 8 bases agree with TRBD2. The ends lost 4 bases at V and 3 bases at J; junction bases unmatched: 7. This CDR3 has 16 amino acids. The germline V gene encodes CDR1 MGHRA and CDR2 YSYEKL. The CDR3 spells CASSPRTRGDTGELFF. CDR3 in DNA: TGCGCCAGCAGCCCCCGAACGCGGGGGGACACCGGGGAGCTGTTTTTT.

The chain joins TRBV6-6 to TRBJ2-3, with D perhaps matching TRBD2 (7 bases). V shed 2 bases and J shed 6 bases, with 12 bases lying between them. The CDR3 extends over 14 amino acids. CDR1 and CDR2 (germline): MNHNY, SVGAGI (reference sequence). The CDR3 nucleotides are TGTGCCAGCAGTTACCCCGGGGGGCCGGATACGCAGTATTTT. This translates into CASSYPGGPDTQYF.

This clone is a singleton in its sample. V and J are TRBV2 and TRBJ1-5; D is possibly TRBD1 (5 bases). Germline V gene data show CDR1 as SNHLY and CDR2 as FYNNEI. This CDR3 has 13 amino acids. V shed 7 bases and J shed 3 bases, with 10 bases lying between them. DNA for the CDR3: TGTGCCAGCACAGGGCAGAACAATCAGCCCCAGCATTTT. Translated, it gives CASTGQNNQPQHF.

The rearrangement uses TRBV5-1 and TRBJ2-7, with D tentatively TRBD2 (6 bases). The V end was cut by 4 bases, the J end by 3 bases, with 11 bases between. The CDR3 is 13 residues long. Germline CDR1 and CDR2: SGHRS and YFSETQ. The CDR3 spells CASSPLGGYEQYF. The CDR3 DNA is TGCGCCAGCAGCCCCCTGGGGGGCTACGAGCAGTACTTC.

The rearrangement uses TRBV18 and TRBJ2-2; 9 bases are shared with TRBD2. The CDR3 length is 17 residues. Trimming took 3 bases from V and 7 from J; bases not matched to a gene: 12. CDR1 and CDR2 from the germline V gene are KGHSH and LQKENI. Here the CDR3 reads CASSPAISGGPDGELFF. CDR3 nucleotide sequence: TGTGCCAGCTCACCGGCCATCAGCGGGGGGCCCGACGGGGAGCTGTTTTTT.

V and J are TRBV12-3 or TRBV12-4 and TRBJ2-5; the D gene is possibly TRBD1 (5 bases). V shed 5 bases and J shed 3 bases, with 7 bases lying between them. This CDR3 spans 12 amino acids. Here the CDR3 reads CASSMTEETQYF. In DNA form, the CDR3 reads TGTGCCAGCAGTATGACAGAAGAGACCCAGTACTTC.

The V gene is TRBV4-2, the J gene TRBJ1-2; 12 bases are shared with TRBD1. CDR1 is LGHNA and CDR2 is YNFKEQ in the germline V gene. Losses at the gene ends were 1 base for V and 0 bases for J; bases not matched to a gene: 3. The length of the CDR3 is 17 residues. This CDR3 is CASSQGDRGPTNYGYTF. The CDR3, as DNA: TGTGCCAGCAGCCAAGGGGACAGGGGGCCGACTAACTATGGCTACACCTTC.

The chain joins TRBV5-1 to TRBJ2-1; 9 nucleotides agree with TRBD1. The germline gives CDR1 SGHRS, CDR2 YFSETQ. V shed 4 bases and J 7 bases; nucleotides not matched to a gene: 12. The CDR3 runs to 16 residues. The CDR3 DNA reads as TGCGCCAGCAGCAGTACAACAGGGGGCGGCGTGAATGAGCAGTTCTTC. It translates to CASSSTTGGGVNEQFF.